These 23 T cell receptor beta chains were sequenced from one sample in a study of CD8 T cells in Susac syndrome. RNA was extracted with the RNeasy kit, and a quantity of roughly 0.45 to 1 ug was reverse transcribed using random hexamers. In TCRdb, the immunoSEQ multiplex PCR reads were re-called with MiXCR into one record per CDR3 protein. In the table there are 95,000 to 150,000 distinct CDR3 sequences, just under 95% of which are singletons. Sequenced input: CD8+ T cells from PBMCs. These receptors originate from a human donor with Susac syndrome.

The V gene is TRBV20-1, the J gene TRBJ1-1, with D tentatively TRBD1 (5 bases). The CDR3 contains 14 residues. The V end was cut by 3 bases, the J end by 1 base, with 12 bases between. Germline CDR1 DFQATT, CDR2 SNEGSKA (reference sequence). The CDR3 DNA is TGCAGTGCTAGGTCGACAGTAACGAACACTGAAGCTTTCTTT. Translating it yields CSARSTVTNTEAFF.

The chain employs TRBV6-6 and TRBJ2-4, with 7 bases aligning to TRBD2. V shed 7 bases and J 3 bases; nucleotides not matched to a gene: 12. Per germline, CDR1 MNHNY and CDR2 SVGAGI (reference sequence). CDR3 length: 16 amino acids. In DNA form, the CDR3 reads TGTGCCAGCACTCCGACCCGGGGGGAGGGCAAAAACATTCAGTACTTC. It codes for CASTPTRGEGKNIQYF.

The gene calls are TRBV27 and TRBJ1-4; perhaps TRBD1 as D (5 bases). This CDR3 region has 12 residues. CDR1 MNHEY and CDR2 SMNVEV come from the germline V gene (reference sequence). V lost 6 bases, J lost 10 bases, and 12 bases lay in between. This CDR3 is CASSRGDGKLFF. Written as DNA, the CDR3 is TGTGCCAGCAGCCGAGGGGACGGAAAACTGTTTTTT.

V gene TRBV30 combines with J gene TRBJ2-7; D is unclear. The germline V and J ends were trimmed by 0 bases and 3 bases, with 9 bases remaining between them. Germline assignment: CDR1 GTSNPN and CDR2 SVGIG (reference sequence). The CDR3 is 13 residues long. The CDR3 protein is CAWSVWQHYEQYF. Written as DNA, the CDR3 is TGTGCCTGGAGTGTGTGGCAGCACTACGAGCAGTACTTC. The complete variable domain, with remaining parts taken from reference TRBV30 and TRBJ2-7, reads SQTIHQWPATLVQPVGSPLSLECTVEGTSNPNLYWYRQAAGRGLQLLFYSVGIGQISSEVPQNLSASRPQDRQFILSSKKLLLSDSGFYLCAWSVWQHYEQYFGPGTRLTVT.

This sequence joins TRBV4-3 and TRBJ2-3; D might be TRBD2 (5 bases). This CDR3 is built from 15 residues. Germline V gene lookup returns CDR1 LGHNA and CDR2 YSLEER. The ends were cut back, 0 bases at V and 6 bases at J, with 13 bases in the middle. In DNA form, the CDR3 reads TGCGCCAGCAGCCAAGATCCGGGAACACGGGATACGCAGTATTTT. Protein sequence: CASSQDPGTRDTQYF.

In its sample, this clonotype was seen once. The chain recombines TRBV5-1 with TRBJ2-6; 12 nucleotides line up with TRBD1. V shed 5 bases and J 2 bases; nucleotides not matched to a gene: 5. CDR3 length equals 17 residues. Germline CDR1 SGHRS, CDR2 YFSETQ. Written as DNA, the CDR3 is TGCGCCAGCAGTGGGGACAGGGGGCTCCCTGGGGCCAACGTCCTGACTTTC. Translating gives CASSGDRGLPGANVLTF. The full variable domain, with the rest looked up from reference TRBV5-1 and TRBJ2-6, is KAGVTQTPRYLIKTRGQQVTLSCSPISGHRSVSWYQQTPGQGLQFLFEYFSETQRNKGNFPGRFSGRQFSNSRSEMNVSTLELGDSALYLCASSGDRGLPGANVLTFGAGSRLTVL.

The rearrangement joins TRBV25-1 to TRBJ2-7, with 8 positions matching TRBD1. The germline V gene encodes CDR1 MGHDK and CDR2 SYGVNS. The length of the CDR3 is 14 residues. V was pared by 3 bases and J by 2 bases, with 3 bases of the junction left unmatched. CDR3 residues: CASSEGQDTYEQYF. The CDR3 DNA is TGTGCCAGCAGTGAGGGACAGGATACCTACGAGCAGTACTTC.

For the CDR3, the DNA is TGTGCCAGCAGCCAAGATCGCGGGACAGGACCACCCCTCCACTTT. Translation gives CASSQDRGTGPPLHF. This sequence joins TRBV4-2 and TRBJ1-6, with 8 positions matching TRBD1. CDR3 length: 15 residues. Germline V gene data show CDR1 as LGHNA and CDR2 as YNFKEQ. The V and J ends lost 0 bases and 11 bases, in that order; junction bases with no gene match: 6.

In its sample, this clonotype was seen once. V gene TRBV21-1 combines with J gene TRBJ2-5; the DNA was not compared with TRBD1, the D call given in the table. TRBV21-1 constitutes a pseudogene. The CDR3 extends over 12 amino acids. The CDR3: CAIPTGRETQYF. In DNA, the CDR3 is TGTGCCATCCCGACAGGGCGGGAGACCCAGTACTTC.

This clonotype showed up just once. The gene calls are TRBV24-1 and TRBJ2-7; perhaps D is TRBD1 or TRBD2 (5 bases each). The ends were cut back, 3 bases at V and 8 bases at J, with 7 bases in the middle. Per germline, CDR1 KGHDR and CDR2 SFDVKD. This CDR3 has 11 residues. The CDR3 bases are TGTGCCACCAGTGATGGGGACCAGCAGTACTTC. Its translation: CATSDGDQQYF.

The rearrangement uses TRBV7-6 and TRBJ2-7; D is perhaps TRBD2 (5 bases). The CDR3 has 13 residues. The V gene lost 3 bases and the J gene lost 6 bases, with 12 bases spanning the gap. Germline CDR1 reads SGHVS; CDR2 reads FNYEAQ. Written as DNA, the CDR3 is TGTGCCAGCAGCTTCAAACTAGAGTCCGAGCAGTACTTC. This codes for CASSFKLESEQYF.

A few counts support this clonotype. This sequence joins TRBV6-4 and TRBJ2-7, with a weak D call TRBD1 (6 bases). V lost 0 bases and J lost 6, with 9 bases in between. CDR1 is MRHNA and CDR2 is SNTAGT in the germline V gene. CDR3 size: 13 residues. CDR3 DNA: TGTGCCAGCAGTGACTCGGCGGACAGCGAGCAGTACTTC. Encoded protein: CASSDSADSEQYF.

The chain uses TRBV19 and TRBJ2-7; no reliable D call. Trimming pared 3 bases from V and 5 bases from J, leaving 8 bases between. In germline, CDR1 is LNHDA, CDR2 SQIVND (reference sequence). This CDR3 contains 12 residues. For the CDR3, the DNA is TGTGCCAGTAGTATGGCAGGCAACGAGCAGTACTTC. The encoded protein is CASSMAGNEQYF.

V is TRBV5-1 and J is TRBJ1-2, with D maybe TRBD1 (5 bases). The CDR3 loop spans 15 amino acids. In germline, CDR1 is SGHRS, CDR2 YFSETQ. The V end lost 4 bases, the J end lost 8 bases, and 21 bases lay between the germline ends. The CDR3 spells CASSPGRRLGKGYTF. The CDR3 DNA reads TGCGCCAGCAGCCCGGGACGGCGATTGGGTAAAGGCTACACCTTC.

V gene TRBV7-6 combines with J gene TRBJ2-3; TRBD2 matches at 15 bases. Germline loops: CDR1 SGHVS, CDR2 FNYEAQ. The CDR3 is made up of 16 amino acids. V dropped 3 bases and J dropped 9; count of bases not matched to a gene: 7. In DNA form, the CDR3 reads TGTGCCAGCAGCTTCGGGACTAGCGGGGGGATGGAGACGCAGTATTTT. The encoded protein is CASSFGTSGGMETQYF.

V usage is TRBV5-1 and J usage is TRBJ2-5, with TRBD1 as a possible D gene (5 bases). V was shortened by 1 base and J by 5 bases, with 12 bases between the two germline ends. CDR3 size: 14 residues. Germline loops: CDR1 SGHRS, CDR2 YFSETQ. CDR3 protein: CASSLSRAVETQYF. The CDR3 bases are TGCGCCAGCAGCTTGTCCAGGGCCGTTGAGACCCAGTACTTC.

The chain combines TRBV9 with TRBJ2-7, with D possibly TRBD1 on 6 matching bases. Germline assignment: CDR1 SGDLS and CDR2 YYNGEE. The CDR3 is 13 amino acids. Trimming pared 3 bases from V and 2 bases from J, leaving 9 bases between. The CDR3 nucleotides read TGTGCCAGCAGCGCAGGGGACCCCTACGAGCAGTACTTC. This encodes CASSAGDPYEQYF.

The V gene is TRBV25-1, the J gene TRBJ1-2; a possible D gene is TRBD1 (6 bases). The CDR3 runs 14 residues. Germline values: CDR1 MGHDK, CDR2 SYGVNS. V shed 3 bases and J shed 7 bases, with 15 bases lying between them. CDR3 amino acids: CASSEQGHLRGYTF. The CDR3 DNA reads as TGTGCCAGCAGTGAGCAGGGGCATTTACGTGGCTACACCTTC.

The chain uses TRBV12-3 or TRBV12-4 and TRBJ2-3; 7 bases fit TRBD2. The CDR3 runs 13 residues. V lost 10 bases and J lost 1; bases outside the gene matches: 5. The CDR3 DNA follows: TGTGCCACCTCTAGCGGCGGCACAGATACGCAGTATTTT. Translated, it gives CATSSGGTDTQYF.

This chain joins TRBV9 and TRBJ2-1, with TRBD2 matching 15 bases. After removal of 0 bases from V and 3 bases from J, the junction contained 4 bases not matched to a gene. The length of the CDR3 is 18 residues. Germline V gives CDR1 SGDLS, CDR2 YYNGEE. The CDR3 DNA reads as TGTGCCAGCAGCGTAGCGGGGACTAGCGGGGGGAGCTACAATGAGCAGTTCTTC. Its translation: CASSVAGTSGGSYNEQFF.

This chain uses TRBV9 with TRBJ1-6; 8 bases align to TRBD1. Germline V gives CDR1 SGDLS, CDR2 YYNGEE. CDR3 length: 15 residues. V dropped 3 bases and J dropped 14; count of bases not matched to a gene: 13. The CDR3 nucleotides are TGTGCCAGCAGCGAGGGAGGGCAGGGGGCAAGGGCCCTCCACTTT. It yields the protein CASSEGGQGARALHF.

The V and J genes are TRBV30 and TRBJ2-1; D remains ambiguous. The V and J ends lost 0 bases and 6 bases respectively, with 12 bases between them. The CDR3 consists of 14 residues. From germline, CDR1 is GTSNPN and CDR2 SVGIG (reference sequence). CDR3 in amino acids: CAWSVVGQPNEQFF. The CDR3, as DNA: TGTGCCTGGAGTGTCGTCGGCCAACCCAATGAGCAGTTCTTC. Supplemented by reference TRBV30 and TRBJ2-1, the full variable domain reads SQTIHQWPATLVQPVGSPLSLECTVEGTSNPNLYWYRQAAGRGLQLLFYSVGIGQISSEVPQNLSASRPQDRQFILSSKKLLLSDSGFYLCAWSVVGQPNEQFFGPGTRLTVL.

The CDR3 protein is CASSMVWNEAFF. In nucleotides, the CDR3 is TGTGCCAGTAGTATGGTGTGGAATGAAGCTTTCTTT. This chain links TRBV19 with TRBJ1-1; D is uncertain. The germline CDR1 and CDR2 sequences are LNHDA and SQIVND (reference sequence). The CDR3 consists of 12 residues. V gave up 3 bases and J gave up 7 bases, with 9 bases separating them.